Here is one TCR beta chain with its context. Its target is unknown. This record comes from a study of cytomegalovirus exposure and HLA in healthy donors. Overall study context: The 120 or so validation repertoires were produced on the same platform as the roughly 690 repertoires of the first cohort. This was reported in a later analysis.

Study-wide findings and caveats: A list of around 160 TCR beta chains associated with cytomegalovirus was given. Specific recognition of CMV antigens was confirmed in vitro for a few chains (all CMV-associated).

The donors belonged to the roughly 120-subject validation cohort, separate from the 666-subject first cohort. Germline V gene lookup returns CDR1 MNHEY and CDR2 SVGAGI. The CDR3 is 14 residues long. Trimming at V came to 8 bases and at J to 7 bases, leaving 8 bases not matched to a gene. Measured with immunoSEQ multiplex PCR; TCRdb has only the in-frame clones, and not every one. The sample has tens of thousands of clones, approximately 95% seen once; the top ten hold 3% to 3.5%. This TCR was sampled from a man between 18 and 35 years old in good health and CMV-seronegative. The V call is TRBV6-5, the J call TRBJ2-1, with 10 bases lining up with TRBD2. Material for sequencing was PBMCs. CDR3 DNA: TGTGCCAGCTTGTCCGGGACTAGCGATAATGAGCAGTTCTTC. Translated: CASLSGTSDNEQFF.